Presented here are 29 T cell receptor beta chains from one specimen sequenced in a study of CXCR3-negative and CXCR3-positive naive CD8 T cells. These TCRs are of unknown antigen specificity. Study observations and caveats: The TRB CDR3s that CXCR3-positive naive cells carried were more hydrophobic than those of CXCR3-negative naive cells.

5' RACE with UMI labels generated the TRB cDNA libraries. TCRdb re-analyzed the 5' RACE reads; it lists each CDR3 protein once, without DNA. Recorded for this sample: 7,500 or so distinct CDR3 sequences. Sequencing input: naive CXCR3+ CD8+ T cells from blood. The subset: CD45RO-CCR7+CD27+CD95- naive CD8+ T cells expressing CXCR3 (TNR3+). The source is a human donor in good health. Some clones in this sample may be carry-over from other donors' samples.

This clonotype shows up as medium-sized by frequency. V gene TRBV12-3 or TRBV12-4 combines with J gene TRBJ2-1; TCRdb returns TRBD2, unconfirmable since there is no DNA. The length of the CDR3 is 15 residues. The CDR3 sequence: CASRGPRDSYNEQFF.

This clonotype counts as medium-sized by frequency. This rearrangement joins TRBV29-1 to TRBJ2-1. The CDR3 extends over 12 amino acids. Germline V lookup: CDR1 SQVTM, CDR2 ANQGSEA. CDR3: CSRKGSYNEQFF.

This chain connects TRBV2 to TRBJ2-3; TCRdb's D call of TRBD2 is untestable without DNA. This CDR3 is 15 amino acids long. Germline CDR1 reads SNHLY; CDR2 reads FYNNEI. The CDR3 is CASRPTSGNTDTQYF. The full variable domain, its missing parts supplied by reference TRBV2 and TRBJ2-3, is EPEVTQTPSHQVTQMGQEVILRCVPISNHLYFYWYRQILGQKVEFLVSFYNNEISEKSEIFDDQFSVERPDGSNFTLKIRSTKLEDSAMYFCASRPTSGNTDTQYFGPGTRLTVL.

The rearrangement joins TRBV12-3 or TRBV12-4 to TRBJ2-3; TCRdb's D call, TRBD1, is unchecked because there is no DNA. This CDR3 comprises 14 residues. The CDR3 sequence: CASSQTGTLDTQYF.

Considering frequency, this clonotype is medium-sized. This chain uses TRBV3-1 with TRBJ2-6. The germline CDR1 and CDR2 sequences are LGHDT and YNNKEL (reference sequence). The CDR3 sequence is 15 residues long. CDR3 region: CASSQERGWANVLTF.

Its frequency marks this clonotype as medium-sized (0.01 to 0.1%). V usage is TRBV5-1 and J usage is TRBJ2-2. Germline CDR1 SGHRS, CDR2 YFSETQ. CDR3 length: 18 amino acids. Here the CDR3 reads CASSLPSGLTINTGELFF. Drawing the rest from reference TRBV5-1 and TRBJ2-2, the complete variable domain is KAGVTQTPRYLIKTRGQQVTLSCSPISGHRSVSWYQQTPGQGLQFLFEYFSETQRNKGNFPGRFSGRQFSNSRSEMNVSTLELGDSALYLCASSLPSGLTINTGELFFGEGSRLTVL.

The V call is TRBV19, the J call TRBJ2-6; TCRdb's D gene call, TRBD2, goes unchecked for lack of DNA. This CDR3 is built from 21 residues. Germline V lookup: CDR1 LNHDA, CDR2 SQIVND (reference sequence). The CDR3 region is CATHPPSSTSGIYSGANVLTF.

The CDR3 here is CSVAGTVNIQYF. The rearrangement links TRBV29-1 to TRBJ2-4; TCRdb outputs TRBD1, but without DNA this stays unchecked. Germline V lookup: CDR1 SQVTM, CDR2 ANQGSEA. CDR3 length equals 12 residues.

This clonotype registers medium-sized (0.01 to 0.1%) by frequency. The chain carries TRBV5-1 and TRBJ1-5; lacking DNA, the TRBD1 call made by TCRdb goes unchecked. This CDR3 comprises 15 residues. Germline lookup yields CDR1 SGHRS and CDR2 YFSETQ. This CDR3 is CASREETGGNQPQHF.

This clonotype is identified as medium-sized from frequency. The chain couples TRBV28 to TRBJ1-2. CDR3 size: 13 residues. CDR1 and CDR2 from the germline V gene are MDHEN and SYDVKM. CDR3 protein: CASSLSVNYGYTF.

This clonotype registers medium-sized by frequency. The CDR3 loop reads CSANRESGNTIYF. The V call is TRBV20-1, the J call TRBJ1-3; the D call of TRBD1 rests on TCRdb alone, since no DNA is present to check it. The CDR3 runs 13 residues. The germline gives CDR1 DFQATT, CDR2 SNEGSKA (reference sequence).

This clonotype shows up as medium-sized by frequency. CDR3: CSVPKGVSGNTIYF. The chain carries TRBV29-1 and TRBJ1-3; TCRdb lists TRBD1, though no DNA is available to test this call. This CDR3 comprises 14 residues. Germline CDR1 SQVTM, CDR2 ANQGSEA.

This sequence joins TRBV5-1 and TRBJ2-7; no DNA is available, so the TRBD2 call from TCRdb remains unchecked. The CDR3 is made up of 17 amino acids. Germline CDR1 reads SGHRS; CDR2 reads YFSETQ. The CDR3 protein is CASTGTTGRRGTYEQYF.

This clonotype counts as medium-sized by frequency. This rearrangement joins TRBV27 to TRBJ2-7; TCRdb lists TRBD2, though no DNA is available to test this call. Per the germline V gene, CDR1 is MNHEY and CDR2 is SMNVEV (reference sequence). This CDR3 is built from 14 residues. The chain's CDR3 is CASSLTLAGYEQYF.

The chain is built from TRBV6-2 or TRBV6-3 and TRBJ2-7; the D call from TCRdb, TRBD1, cannot be confirmed without DNA. This CDR3 is 14 amino acids long. The germline V gene encodes CDR1 MNHEY and CDR2 SVGEGT. The CDR3 loop reads CASTGTGEGYEQYF.

This chain uses TRBV3-1 with TRBJ2-4; no DNA is available, so the TRBD1 call from TCRdb remains unchecked. The length of the CDR3 is 15 residues. Germline V gives CDR1 LGHDT, CDR2 YNNKEL (reference sequence). The CDR3: CASSQVPGLGNIQYF.

Considering frequency, this clonotype is medium-sized (0.01 to 0.1%). The chain carries TRBV28 and TRBJ2-7. The germline CDR1 and CDR2 sequences are MDHEN and SYDVKM. This CDR3 comprises 12 residues. CDR3 amino acids: CASSLRSYEQYF.

The genes are TRBV7-3 and TRBJ2-1. The V gene's germline CDR1 is SGHTA and CDR2 FQGTGA. The CDR3 is 12 amino acids. The CDR3 reads CASSLIGDEQFF.

Judged by frequency, this clonotype is medium-sized. The chain is built from TRBV7-8 and TRBJ2-3; TCRdb gives TRBD2 as the D gene, but with no DNA this cannot be confirmed. The CDR3 consists of 15 residues. Germline values: CDR1 SGHVS, CDR2 FQNEAQ. The CDR3 is CASSRLAGSTDTQYF.

This clonotype is deemed medium-sized (0.01 to 0.1%) by its frequency. The rearrangement uses TRBV11-2 and TRBJ2-1; TCRdb indicates TRBD1, and absent DNA this call remains unverified. The CDR3 totals 14 residues. Germline CDR1 is SGHAT and CDR2 is FQNNGV. The CDR3 sequence is CASSPPSSYNEQFF.

This clonotype is called medium-sized based on its frequency. The V and J genes are TRBV12-3 or TRBV12-4 and TRBJ2-7; TCRdb gives TRBD1 as the D gene, but with no DNA this cannot be confirmed. CDR3 length: 15 amino acids. CDR3 sequence: CASRKNRDRDHEQYF.

According to its frequency, this clonotype is medium-sized. CDR3 amino acids: CASSVGSWEETQYF. The chain links TRBV9 to TRBJ2-5; TCRdb names TRBD2, which stays unverified in the absence of DNA. This CDR3 is 14 amino acids long. Germline CDR1 is SGDLS and CDR2 is YYNGEE.

The J gene is TRBJ1-2, the V gene TRBV7-2; no DNA is available, so the TRBD1 call from TCRdb remains unchecked. This CDR3 has 14 residues. Germline assignment: CDR1 SGHTA and CDR2 FQGNSA. CDR3 loop: CASSLAGGNYGYTF.

This clonotype ranks as medium-sized (0.01 to 0.1%) in terms of frequency. This chain uses TRBV29-1 with TRBJ2-1; the D call of TRBD2 rests on TCRdb alone, since no DNA is present to check it. The length of the CDR3 is 16 residues. Germline-derived CDR1 and CDR2 are SQVTM and ANQGSEA. CDR3 sequence reads: CSVGLAGGPSYNEQFF.

Its frequency marks this clonotype as medium-sized (0.01 to 0.1%). This chain links TRBV14 with TRBJ2-2. The CDR3 runs 16 residues. Germline CDR1 is SGHDN and CDR2 is FVKESK. CDR3 sequence reads: CASSPGYLISTGELFF.

Frequency places this clonotype as medium-sized. This chain joins TRBV29-1 and TRBJ2-1. The germline V gene encodes CDR1 SQVTM and CDR2 ANQGSEA. The CDR3 length is 11 residues. CDR3 in amino acids: CSVEDLYEQFF.

The V gene is TRBV11-2, the J gene TRBJ2-7; lacking DNA, the TRBD1 call made by TCRdb goes unchecked. CDR1 SGHAT and CDR2 FQNNGV come from the germline V gene. This CDR3 spans 14 amino acids. The chain's CDR3 is CASSFGTGTYEQYF.

Frequency places this clonotype as large. The chain is built from TRBV10-1 and TRBJ2-7; the D gene TCRdb calls, TRBD2, cannot be checked with no DNA. Germline CDR1 reads WNHNN; CDR2 reads SYGVQD (reference sequence). This CDR3 has 16 residues. CDR3 in amino acids: CASSESDLAGSDEQYF.

This clonotype is classed as medium-sized by frequency. This chain joins TRBV5-6 and TRBJ2-1; TCRdb proposes TRBD2, but this gene call is untestable without DNA. In germline, CDR1 is SGHDT, CDR2 YYEEEE. The CDR3 has 19 residues. CDR3 sequence reads: CASSFDGLAGLSSYNEQFF.